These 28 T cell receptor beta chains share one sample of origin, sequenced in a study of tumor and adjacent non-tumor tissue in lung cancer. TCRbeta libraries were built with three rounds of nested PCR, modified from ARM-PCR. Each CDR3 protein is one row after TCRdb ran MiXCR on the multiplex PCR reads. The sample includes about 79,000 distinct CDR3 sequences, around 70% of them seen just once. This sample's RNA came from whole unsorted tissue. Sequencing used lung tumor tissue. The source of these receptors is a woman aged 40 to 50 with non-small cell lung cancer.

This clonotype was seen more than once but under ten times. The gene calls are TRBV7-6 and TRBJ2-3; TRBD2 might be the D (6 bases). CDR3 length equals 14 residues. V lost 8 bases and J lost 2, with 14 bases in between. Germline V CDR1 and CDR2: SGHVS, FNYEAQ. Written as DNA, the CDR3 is TGTGCCAGCGGAGGGGCTGACAACACAGATACGCAGTATTTT. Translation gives CASGGADNTDTQYF. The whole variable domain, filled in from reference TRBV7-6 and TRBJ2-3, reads GAGVSQSPRYKVTKRGQDVALRCDPISGHVSLYWYRQALGQGPEFLTYFNYEAQQDKSGLPNDRFSAERPEGSISTLTIQRTEQRDSAMYRCASGGADNTDTQYFGPGTRLTVL.

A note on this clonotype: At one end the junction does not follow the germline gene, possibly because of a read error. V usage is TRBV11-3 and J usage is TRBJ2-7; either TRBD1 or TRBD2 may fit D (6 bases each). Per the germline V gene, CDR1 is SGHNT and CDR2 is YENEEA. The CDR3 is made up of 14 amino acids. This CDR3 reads CARSYLGGYYEQYF. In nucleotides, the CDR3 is TGTGCCAGGAGCTACCTAGGGGGGTACTACGAGCAGTACTTC.

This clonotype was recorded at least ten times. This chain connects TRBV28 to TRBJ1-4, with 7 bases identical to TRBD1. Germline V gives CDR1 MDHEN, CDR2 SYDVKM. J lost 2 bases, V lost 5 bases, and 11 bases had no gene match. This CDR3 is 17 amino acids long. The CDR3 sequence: CASSPRLRRGTNEKLFF. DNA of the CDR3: TGTGCCAGCAGTCCGAGACTACGCAGGGGGACTAATGAAAAACTGTTTTTT.

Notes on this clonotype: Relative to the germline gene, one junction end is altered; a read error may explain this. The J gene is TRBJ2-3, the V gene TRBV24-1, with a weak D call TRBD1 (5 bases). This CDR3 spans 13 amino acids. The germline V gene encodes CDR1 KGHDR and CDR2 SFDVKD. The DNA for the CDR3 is TGTGCCGCCAGTGATTCCACGACAGACACGCACTATTTT. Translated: CAASDSTTDTHYF.

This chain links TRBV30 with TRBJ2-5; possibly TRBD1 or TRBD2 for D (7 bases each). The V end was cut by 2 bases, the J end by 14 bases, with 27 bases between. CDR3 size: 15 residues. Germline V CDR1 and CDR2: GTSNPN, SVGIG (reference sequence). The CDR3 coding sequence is TGTGCCTGGAGTATTGGCCAGGGGGGGAAGGAGACCGAATACTTC. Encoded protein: CAWSIGQGGKETEYF.

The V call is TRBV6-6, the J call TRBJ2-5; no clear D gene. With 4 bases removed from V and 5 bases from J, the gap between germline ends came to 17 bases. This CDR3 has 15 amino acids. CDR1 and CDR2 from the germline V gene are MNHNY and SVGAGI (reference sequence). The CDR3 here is CASSSSGSGWETQYF. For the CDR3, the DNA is TGTGCCAGCAGTTCCAGTGGGTCTGGATGGGAGACCCAGTACTTC.

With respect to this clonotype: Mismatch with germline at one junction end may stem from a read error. The CDR3 protein is CASRTGEGANYCYTF. The CDR3 DNA sequence: TGTGCCAGCAGGACAGGGGAGGGGGCCAACTATTGCTACACCTTC. This chain uses TRBV6-5 with TRBJ1-2; TRBD1 aligns across 8 bases. This CDR3 region has 15 residues. The germline V gene encodes CDR1 MNHEY and CDR2 SVGAGI.

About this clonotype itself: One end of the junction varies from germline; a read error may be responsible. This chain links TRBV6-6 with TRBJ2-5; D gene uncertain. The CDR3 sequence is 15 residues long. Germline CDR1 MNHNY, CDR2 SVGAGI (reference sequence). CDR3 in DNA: TGCGCCAGCTGTTTCAGCTGGTCTGGGTGGGAGACCCAGTACTTC. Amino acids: CASCFSWSGWETQYF.

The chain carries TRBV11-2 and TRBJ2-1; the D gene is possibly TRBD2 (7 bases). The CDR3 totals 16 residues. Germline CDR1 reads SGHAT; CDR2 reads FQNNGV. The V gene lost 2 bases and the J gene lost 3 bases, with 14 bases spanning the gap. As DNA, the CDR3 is TGTGCCAGCAGCTTACTAGGGGGGGGACTCTACAATGAGCAGTTCTTC. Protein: CASSLLGGGLYNEQFF.

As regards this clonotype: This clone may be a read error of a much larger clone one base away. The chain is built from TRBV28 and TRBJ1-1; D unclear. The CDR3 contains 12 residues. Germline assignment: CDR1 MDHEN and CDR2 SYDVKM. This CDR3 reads CANSPSEGGAFF. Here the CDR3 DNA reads TGTGCCAACAGTCCCTCCGAAGGAGGGGCTTTCTTT.

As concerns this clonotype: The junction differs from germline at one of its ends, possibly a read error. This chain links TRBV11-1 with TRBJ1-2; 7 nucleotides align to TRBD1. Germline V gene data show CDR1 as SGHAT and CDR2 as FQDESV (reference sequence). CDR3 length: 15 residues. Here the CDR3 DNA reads TGTGCCAGCCGCTTAAACGGGGGACAGATCTATGGCTACACCTTC. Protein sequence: CASRLNGGQIYGYTF.

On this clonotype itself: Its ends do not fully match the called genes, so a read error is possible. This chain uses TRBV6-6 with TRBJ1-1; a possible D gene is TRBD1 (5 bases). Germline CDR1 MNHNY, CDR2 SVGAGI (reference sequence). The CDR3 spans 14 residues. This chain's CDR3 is CANSIEGSNTEAFF. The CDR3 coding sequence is TGTGCCAACAGTATAGAGGGGTCGAACACTGAAGCTTTCTTT.

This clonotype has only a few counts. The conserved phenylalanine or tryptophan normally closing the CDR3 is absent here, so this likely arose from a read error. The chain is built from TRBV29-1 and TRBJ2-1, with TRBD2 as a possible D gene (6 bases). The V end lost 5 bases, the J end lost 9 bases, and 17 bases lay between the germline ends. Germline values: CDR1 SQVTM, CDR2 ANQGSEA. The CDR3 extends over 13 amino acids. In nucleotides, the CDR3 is TGCAGCGTTTCCCGGGCTAGCGCTGGTGAGCAGTTCTTA. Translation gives CSVSRASAGEQFL.

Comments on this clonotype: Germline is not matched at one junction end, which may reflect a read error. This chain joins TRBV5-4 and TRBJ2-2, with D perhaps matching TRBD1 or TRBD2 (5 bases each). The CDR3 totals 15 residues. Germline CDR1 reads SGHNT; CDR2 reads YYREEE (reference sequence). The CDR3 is CASSSRTGNTGELLF. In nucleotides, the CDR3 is TGTGCCAGCAGCTCAAGAACAGGAAACACCGGGGAGCTGTTATTT.

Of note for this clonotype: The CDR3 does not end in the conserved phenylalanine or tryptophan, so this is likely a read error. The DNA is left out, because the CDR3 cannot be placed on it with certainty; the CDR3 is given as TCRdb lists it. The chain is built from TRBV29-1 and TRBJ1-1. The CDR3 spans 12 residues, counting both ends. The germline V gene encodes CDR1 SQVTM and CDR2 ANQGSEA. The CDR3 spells CSVRAVFTEAYL.

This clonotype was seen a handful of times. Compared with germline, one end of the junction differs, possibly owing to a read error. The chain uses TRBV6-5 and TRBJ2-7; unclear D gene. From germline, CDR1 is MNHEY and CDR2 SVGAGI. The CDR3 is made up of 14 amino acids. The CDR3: CASSYGRNTDEQYF. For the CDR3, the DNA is TGTGCCAGTAGTTATGGTCGGAATACCGACGAGCAGTACTTC.

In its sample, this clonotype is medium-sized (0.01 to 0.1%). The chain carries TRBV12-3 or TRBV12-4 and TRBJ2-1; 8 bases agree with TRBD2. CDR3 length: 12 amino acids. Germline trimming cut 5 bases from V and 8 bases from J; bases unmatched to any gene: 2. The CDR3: CASSARGDEQFF. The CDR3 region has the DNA TGTGCCAGCAGTGCGCGGGGGGATGAGCAGTTCTTC.

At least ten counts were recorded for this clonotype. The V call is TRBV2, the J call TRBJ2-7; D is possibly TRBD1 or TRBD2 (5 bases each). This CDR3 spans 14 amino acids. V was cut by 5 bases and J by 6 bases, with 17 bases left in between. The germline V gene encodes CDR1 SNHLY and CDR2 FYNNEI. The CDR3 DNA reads TGTGCCAGCAGTTCCTCGGTTGAGGGGAGCGAGCAGTACTTC. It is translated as CASSSSVEGSEQYF.

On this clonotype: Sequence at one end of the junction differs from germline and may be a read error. This chain's CDR3 is CTSCQVRGLGGYTF. The CDR3 coding sequence is TGCACCAGCTGCCAGGTCAGGGGATTAGGCGGCTATACCTTC. V is TRBV4-1 and J is TRBJ1-2; TRBD1 might be the D (6 bases). The germline gives CDR1 MGHRA, CDR2 YSYEKL. The length of the CDR3 is 14 residues.

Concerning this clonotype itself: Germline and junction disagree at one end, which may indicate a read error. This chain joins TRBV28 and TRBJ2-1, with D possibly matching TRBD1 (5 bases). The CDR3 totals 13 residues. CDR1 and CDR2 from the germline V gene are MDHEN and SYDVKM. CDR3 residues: CAGRVVGNNEQFF. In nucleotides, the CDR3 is TGTGCCGGCAGGGTCGTTGGAAACAATGAGCAGTTCTTC.

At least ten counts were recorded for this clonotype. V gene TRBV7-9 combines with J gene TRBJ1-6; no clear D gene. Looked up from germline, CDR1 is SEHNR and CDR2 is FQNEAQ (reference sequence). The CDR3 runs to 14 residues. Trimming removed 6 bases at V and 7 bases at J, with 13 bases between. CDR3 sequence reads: CASSRESANSPLHF. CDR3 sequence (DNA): TGTGCCAGCAGTCGAGAATCGGCCAATTCACCCCTCCACTTT. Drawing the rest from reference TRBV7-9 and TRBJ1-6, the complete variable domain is DTGVSQNPRHKITKRGQNVTFRCDPISEHNRLYWYRQTLGQGPEFLTYFQNEAQLEKSRLLSDRFSAERPKGSFSTLEIQRTEQGDSAMYLCASSRESANSPLHFGNGTRLTVT.

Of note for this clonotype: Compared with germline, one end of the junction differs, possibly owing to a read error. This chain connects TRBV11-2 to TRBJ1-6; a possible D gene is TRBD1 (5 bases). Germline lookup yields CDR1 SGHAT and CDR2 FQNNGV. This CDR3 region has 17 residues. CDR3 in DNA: TGTGCCAGCAGCTCAACATTATGGACAAACCAGAGTTCACTCCTCCACTTT. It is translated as CASSSTLWTNQSSLLHF.

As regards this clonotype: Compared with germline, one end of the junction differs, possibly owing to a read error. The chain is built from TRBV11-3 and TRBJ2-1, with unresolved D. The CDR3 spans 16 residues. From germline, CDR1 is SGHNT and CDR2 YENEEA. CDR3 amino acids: CTSSPRPRSSFNEQLF. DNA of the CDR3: TGTACCAGCAGCCCAAGACCTAGGAGCTCCTTCAATGAGCAGTTATTC.

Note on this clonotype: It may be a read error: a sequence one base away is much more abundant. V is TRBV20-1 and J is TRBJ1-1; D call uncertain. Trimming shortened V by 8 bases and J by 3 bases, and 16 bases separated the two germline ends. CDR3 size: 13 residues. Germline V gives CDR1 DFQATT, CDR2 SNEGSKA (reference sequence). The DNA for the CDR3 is TGCAGTATTAGGAGGCCTCTTTACACTGAAGCTTTCTTT. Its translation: CSIRRPLYTEAFF.

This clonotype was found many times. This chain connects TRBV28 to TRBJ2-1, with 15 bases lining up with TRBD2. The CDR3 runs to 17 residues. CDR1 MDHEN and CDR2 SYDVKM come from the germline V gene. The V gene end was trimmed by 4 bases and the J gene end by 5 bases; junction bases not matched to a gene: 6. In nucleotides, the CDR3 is TGTGCCAGCAGTTCCGGGACTAGCGGGGGGCGCAACAATGAGCAGTTCTTC. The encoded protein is CASSSGTSGGRNNEQFF.

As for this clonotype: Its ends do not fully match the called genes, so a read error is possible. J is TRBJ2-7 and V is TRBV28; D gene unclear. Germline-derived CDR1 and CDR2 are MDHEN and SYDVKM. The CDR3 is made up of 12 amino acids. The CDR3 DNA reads TGTGCTAGCAGTCGCCGACAACCTAGGATGTACTTC. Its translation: CASSRRQPRMYF.

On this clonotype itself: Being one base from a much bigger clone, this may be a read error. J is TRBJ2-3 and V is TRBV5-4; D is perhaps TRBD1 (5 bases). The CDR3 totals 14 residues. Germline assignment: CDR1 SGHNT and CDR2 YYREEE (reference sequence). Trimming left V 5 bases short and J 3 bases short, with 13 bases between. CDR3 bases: TGTGCCAGCAGGCAGGGCCCGAGTACAGATACGCAGTATTTT. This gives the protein CASRQGPSTDTQYF.

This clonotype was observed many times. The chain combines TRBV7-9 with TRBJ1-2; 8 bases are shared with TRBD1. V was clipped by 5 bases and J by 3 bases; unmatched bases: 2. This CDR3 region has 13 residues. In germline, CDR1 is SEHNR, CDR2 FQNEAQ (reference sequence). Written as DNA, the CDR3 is TGTGCCAGCAGCCCACAGGGGGACTATGGCTACACCTTC. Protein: CASSPQGDYGYTF.